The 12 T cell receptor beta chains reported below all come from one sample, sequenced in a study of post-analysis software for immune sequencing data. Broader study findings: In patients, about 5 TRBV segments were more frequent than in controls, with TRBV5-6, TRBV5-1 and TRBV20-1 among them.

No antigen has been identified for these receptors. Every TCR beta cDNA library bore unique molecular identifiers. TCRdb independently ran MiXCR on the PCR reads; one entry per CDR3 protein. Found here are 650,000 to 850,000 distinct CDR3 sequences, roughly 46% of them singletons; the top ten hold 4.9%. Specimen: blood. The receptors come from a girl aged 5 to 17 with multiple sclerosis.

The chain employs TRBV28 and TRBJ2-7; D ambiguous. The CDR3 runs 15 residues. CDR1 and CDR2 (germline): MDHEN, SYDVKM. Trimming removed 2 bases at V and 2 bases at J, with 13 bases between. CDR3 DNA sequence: TGTGCCAGCAGTTTACAACGTTTACTGACCTACGAGCAGTACTTC. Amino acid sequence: CASSLQRLLTYEQYF. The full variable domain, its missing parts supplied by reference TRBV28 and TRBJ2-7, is DVKVTQSSRYLVKRTGEKVFLECVQDMDHENMFWYRQDPGLGLRLIYFSYDVKMKEKGDIPEGYSVSREKKERFSLILESASTNQTSMYLCASSLQRLLTYEQYFGPGTRLTVT.

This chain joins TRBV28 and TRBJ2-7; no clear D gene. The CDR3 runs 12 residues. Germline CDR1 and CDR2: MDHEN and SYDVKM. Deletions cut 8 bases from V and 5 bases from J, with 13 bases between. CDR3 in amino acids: CASLTPGHEQYF. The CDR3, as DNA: TGTGCCAGCTTAACACCGGGCCACGAGCAGTACTTC.

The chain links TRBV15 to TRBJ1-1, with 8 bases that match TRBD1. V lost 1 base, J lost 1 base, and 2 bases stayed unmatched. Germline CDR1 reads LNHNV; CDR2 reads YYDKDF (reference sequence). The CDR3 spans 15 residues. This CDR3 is CATSRGGQGNTEAFF. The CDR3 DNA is TGTGCCACCAGCAGAGGAGGACAGGGGAACACTGAAGCTTTCTTT.

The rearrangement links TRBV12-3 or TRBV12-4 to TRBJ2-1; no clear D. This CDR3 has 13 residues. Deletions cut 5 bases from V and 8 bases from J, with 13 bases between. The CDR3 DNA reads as TGTGCCAGCAGTGACGGCCCTTTGGATGAGCAGTTCTTC. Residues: CASSDGPLDEQFF.

CDR3 in amino acids: CASSPNRVNEQYF. The CDR3 DNA reads as TGTGCCAGCAGCCCCAACAGGGTTAACGAGCAGTACTTC. This sequence joins TRBV7-9 and TRBJ2-4, with D possibly TRBD1 on 6 matching bases. The DNA end lines up better with TRBJ2-7; the J call may be wrong. Per germline, CDR1 SEHNR and CDR2 FQNEAQ (reference sequence). The CDR3 totals 13 residues.

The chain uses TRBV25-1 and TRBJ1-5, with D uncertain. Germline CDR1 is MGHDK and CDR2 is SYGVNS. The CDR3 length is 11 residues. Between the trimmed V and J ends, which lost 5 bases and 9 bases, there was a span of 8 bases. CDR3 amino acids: CASSMGGPQHF. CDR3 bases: TGTGCCAGCAGTATGGGAGGGCCCCAGCATTTT.

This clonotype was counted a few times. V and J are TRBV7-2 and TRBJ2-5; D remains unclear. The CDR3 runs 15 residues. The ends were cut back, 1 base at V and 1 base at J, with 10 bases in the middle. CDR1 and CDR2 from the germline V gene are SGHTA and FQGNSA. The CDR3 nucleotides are TGTGCCAGCAGCTTAGTCCCTGGTTCCCAAGAGACCCAGTACTTC. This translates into CASSLVPGSQETQYF.

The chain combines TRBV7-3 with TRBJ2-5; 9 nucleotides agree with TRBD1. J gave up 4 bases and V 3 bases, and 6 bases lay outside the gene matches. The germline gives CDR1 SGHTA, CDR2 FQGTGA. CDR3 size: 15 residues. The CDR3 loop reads CASSLNRGHGETQYF. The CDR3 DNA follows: TGTGCCAGCAGCTTGAACAGGGGGCATGGAGAGACCCAGTACTTC. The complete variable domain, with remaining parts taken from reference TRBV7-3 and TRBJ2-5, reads GAGVSQTPSNKVTEKGKYVELRCDPISGHTALYWYRQSLGQGPEFLIYFQGTGAADDSGLPNDRFFAVRPEGSVSTLKIQRTERGDSAVYLCASSLNRGHGETQYFGPGTRLLVL.

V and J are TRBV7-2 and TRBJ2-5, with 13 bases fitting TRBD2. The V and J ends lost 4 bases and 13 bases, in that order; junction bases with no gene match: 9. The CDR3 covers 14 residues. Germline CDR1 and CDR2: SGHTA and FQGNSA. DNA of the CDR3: TGTGCCAGCAGCTCGGGACTAGCGGGATCCTGGGGGTACTTC. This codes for CASSSGLAGSWGYF. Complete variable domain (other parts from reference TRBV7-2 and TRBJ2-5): GAGVSQSPSNKVTEKGKDVELRCDPISGHTALYWYRQSLGQGLEFLIYFQGNSAPDKSGLPSDRFSAERTGGSVSTLTIQRTQQEDSAVYLCASSSGLAGSWGYFGPGTRLLVL.

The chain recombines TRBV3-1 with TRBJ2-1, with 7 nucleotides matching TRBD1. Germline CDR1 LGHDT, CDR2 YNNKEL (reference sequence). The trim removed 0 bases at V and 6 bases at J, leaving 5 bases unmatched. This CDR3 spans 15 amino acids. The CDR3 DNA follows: TGTGCCAGCAGCCAAGATGCGAACAGGGGCAATGAGCAGTTCTTC. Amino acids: CASSQDANRGNEQFF.

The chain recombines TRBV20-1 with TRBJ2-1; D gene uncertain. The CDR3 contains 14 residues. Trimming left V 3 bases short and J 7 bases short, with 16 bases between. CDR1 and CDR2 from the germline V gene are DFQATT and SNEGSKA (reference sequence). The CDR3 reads CSASDRMGRNEQFF. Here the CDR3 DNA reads TGCAGTGCTAGCGATAGGATGGGAAGGAATGAGCAGTTCTTC.

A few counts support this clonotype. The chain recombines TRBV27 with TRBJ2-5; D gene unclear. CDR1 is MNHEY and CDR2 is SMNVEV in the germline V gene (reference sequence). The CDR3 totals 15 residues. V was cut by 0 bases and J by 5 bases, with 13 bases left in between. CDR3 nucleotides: TGTGCCAGCAGTTTATCCACAGCGATCGGGGAGACCCAGTACTTC. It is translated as CASSLSTAIGETQYF.